The T cell receptor beta chain described here comes from a study of T cell responses to AZD1222 COVID-19 vaccine. The trim removed 6 bases at V and 6 bases at J, leaving 18 bases unmatched. The CDR3 totals 18 residues. The germline V gene encodes CDR1 LNHDA and CDR2 SQIVND (reference sequence). The table came from immunoSEQ multiplex PCR; TCRdb's copy has only in-frame clones and leaves some out. The sample includes roughly 120,000 clones, less than 95% of them seen just once. Study-wide results and caveats: Seropositive AZD1222 recipients at baseline numbered only six or seven. Two AZD1222 administrations were followed by greater Spike-specific TCR breadth and depth. There were vaccine-associated CD4 TCRs across spike, dominant at 160-218 and 743-854.

Regarding this clone: The antigen is undetermined.

Here the sequenced sample was peripheral blood, taken on day 0 of AZD1222 vaccination. The rearrangement uses TRBV19 and TRBJ2-1, with TRBD1 matching over 9 bases. The clonotype originates from an adult in good health. CDR3 sequence (DNA): TGTGCCAGTAGCCTCTCCGGGACAGGGATGTCGGCCTTCAATGAGCAGTTCTTC. Its translation is CASSLSGTGMSAFNEQFF.